These T cell receptor beta chains were read from a single sample in a study of CXCR3-negative and CXCR3-positive naive CD8 T cells. TCRdb re-analyzed the 5' RACE reads; it lists each CDR3 protein once, without DNA. The sample table includes roughly 24,000 distinct CDR3 sequences. Source material: memory CD8+ T cells from blood. The origin of the receptors is a human donor in good health. Some clones in this sample may be carry-over from other donors' samples. The CDR3 runs from the conserved cysteine through the conserved F or W. Size tells how often a clone was seen (once, few, many) or the class of an expanded clone, and some rows leave it out.

J gene: TRBJ2-3
clone size: -
V gene: TRBV3-1
CDR3 protein: CASTGGTDTQYF

J gene: TRBJ2-5
clone size: -
V gene: TRBV15
CDR3 protein: CATSRVAEETQYF

J gene: TRBJ2-2
clone size: -
V gene: TRBV28
CDR3 protein: CASRSGTAGLPGELFF

J gene: TRBJ1-5
clone size: -
V gene: TRBV4-3
CDR3 protein: CASSQDLGPLNQPQHF

J gene: TRBJ2-7
clone size: -
V gene: TRBV6-2/TRBV6-3
CDR3 protein: CASNKDPSSYEQYF

J gene: TRBJ1-2
clone size: -
V gene: TRBV7-2
CDR3 protein: CASSPQGRRRGYTF

J gene: TRBJ2-3
clone size: -
V gene: TRBV6-4
CDR3 protein: CASSDGQGGTDTQYF

J gene: TRBJ2-1
clone size: -
V gene: TRBV12-3/TRBV12-4
CDR3 protein: CASSLTSVNNEQFF

J gene: TRBJ2-5
clone size: -
V gene: TRBV27
CDR3 protein: CASSLRALAGVEETQYF

J gene: TRBJ2-3
clone size: -
V gene: TRBV7-3
CDR3 protein: CASSHGLAGADTQYF

J gene: TRBJ2-7
clone size: -
V gene: TRBV4-2
CDR3 protein: CASSQEQVYEQYF

J gene: TRBJ2-7
clone size: -
V gene: TRBV28
CDR3 protein: CASSQRVNYEQYF

J gene: TRBJ2-7
clone size: -
V gene: TRBV7-9
CDR3 protein: CASNTPSYEQYF

J gene: TRBJ1-2
clone size: -
V gene: TRBV29-1
CDR3 protein: CSVESPQVLRYGYTF

J gene: TRBJ2-3
clone size: -
V gene: TRBV7-3
CDR3 protein: CASSIIDTQYF

J gene: TRBJ2-1
clone size: -
V gene: TRBV2
CDR3 protein: CASSPRSGLTEQFF

J gene: TRBJ2-1
clone size: -
V gene: TRBV6-2/TRBV6-3
CDR3 protein: CASSYSRGLAGVNSYNEQFF

J gene: TRBJ2-7
clone size: -
V gene: TRBV5-1
CDR3 protein: CASSPTGTGGYEQYF

J gene: TRBJ2-3
clone size: -
V gene: TRBV5-6
CDR3 protein: CASSLPLAGGTDTQYF

J gene: TRBJ2-3
clone size: -
V gene: TRBV20-1
CDR3 protein: CSARDPQASGSGDTQYF

J gene: TRBJ2-2
clone size: -
V gene: TRBV14
CDR3 protein: CASSGGINTGELFF

J gene: TRBJ1-1
clone size: -
V gene: TRBV7-6
CDR3 protein: CASSLSETELNTEAFF

J gene: TRBJ1-6
clone size: -
V gene: TRBV20-1
CDR3 protein: CSARDSAGADSPLHF

J gene: TRBJ1-2
clone size: -
V gene: TRBV7-2
CDR3 protein: CASSSGVGYTF

J gene: TRBJ2-1
clone size: -
V gene: TRBV14
CDR3 protein: CASSQVMVWTSSHEQFF

J gene: TRBJ1-5
clone size: large
V gene: TRBV19
CDR3 protein: CASVNWGNQPQHF

J gene: TRBJ2-7
clone size: -
V gene: TRBV7-2
CDR3 protein: CASSVRLSGEQYF

J gene: TRBJ1-5
clone size: -
V gene: TRBV28
CDR3 protein: CASSFGTGGNQPQHF

J gene: TRBJ2-7
clone size: -
V gene: TRBV19
CDR3 protein: CASSIVLRPTSSYEQYF

J gene: TRBJ2-1
clone size: -
V gene: TRBV20-1
CDR3 protein: CSARDLMGTSYNEQFF

J gene: TRBJ2-3
clone size: -
V gene: TRBV28
CDR3 protein: CASSSTRDRVADTQYF

J gene: TRBJ2-7
clone size: -
V gene: TRBV4-1
CDR3 protein: CASSYRDSGGYEQYF

J gene: TRBJ2-1
clone size: -
V gene: TRBV20-1
CDR3 protein: CSATRGSGDYNEQFF

J gene: TRBJ2-7
clone size: -
V gene: TRBV29-1
CDR3 protein: CSVDDPGGSYEQYF

J gene: TRBJ2-7
clone size: -
V gene: TRBV27
CDR3 protein: CASSLSGDSYEQYF

J gene: TRBJ2-1
clone size: -
V gene: TRBV20-1
CDR3 protein: CSAREARNEQFF

J gene: TRBJ2-2
clone size: -
V gene: TRBV29-1
CDR3 protein: CSVAPTGSFGTGELFF

J gene: TRBJ2-7
clone size: -
V gene: TRBV6-6
CDR3 protein: CASSYPPEQYF

J gene: TRBJ1-2
clone size: -
V gene: TRBV6-5
CDR3 protein: CAAKAGIAYYGYTF

J gene: TRBJ2-3
clone size: -
V gene: TRBV5-1
CDR3 protein: CASSDTGDTQYF

J gene: TRBJ2-5
clone size: -
V gene: TRBV29-1
CDR3 protein: CSVEGLEETQYF

J gene: TRBJ2-7
clone size: -
V gene: TRBV29-1
CDR3 protein: CSVVPISGISYEQYF

J gene: TRBJ2-2
clone size: -
V gene: TRBV12-3/TRBV12-4
CDR3 protein: CASSYRYTGELFF

J gene: TRBJ2-3
clone size: medium-sized
V gene: TRBV6-4
CDR3 protein: CASSDTSGTDTQYF

J gene: TRBJ2-5
clone size: -
V gene: TRBV10-3
CDR3 protein: CAISGPSAVSGDQETQYF

J gene: TRBJ1-6
clone size: -
V gene: TRBV25-1
CDR3 protein: CASTEWDRGSPLHF